This record covers a single TCR beta chain. TCRdb re-called the 5' RACE reads, yielding one record per CDR3 amino acid sequence without DNA. The data show approximately 160,000 distinct CDR3 sequences, and the top ten clones hold 2.8%. This sample stems from a study of monozygotic twins with inflammatory bowel disease. The CDR3 contains 16 residues. Per the germline V gene, CDR1 is SGDLS and CDR2 is YYNGEE. The chain links TRBV9 to TRBJ2-2; TCRdb reports TRBD2, a call that lacks DNA to check it against. Sequencing input: blood. This TCR derives from a human donor with ulcerative colitis or Crohn's disease, or a healthy co-twin of an affected twin (not recorded which). This chain's CDR3 is CASSSSSGRAYGELFF.